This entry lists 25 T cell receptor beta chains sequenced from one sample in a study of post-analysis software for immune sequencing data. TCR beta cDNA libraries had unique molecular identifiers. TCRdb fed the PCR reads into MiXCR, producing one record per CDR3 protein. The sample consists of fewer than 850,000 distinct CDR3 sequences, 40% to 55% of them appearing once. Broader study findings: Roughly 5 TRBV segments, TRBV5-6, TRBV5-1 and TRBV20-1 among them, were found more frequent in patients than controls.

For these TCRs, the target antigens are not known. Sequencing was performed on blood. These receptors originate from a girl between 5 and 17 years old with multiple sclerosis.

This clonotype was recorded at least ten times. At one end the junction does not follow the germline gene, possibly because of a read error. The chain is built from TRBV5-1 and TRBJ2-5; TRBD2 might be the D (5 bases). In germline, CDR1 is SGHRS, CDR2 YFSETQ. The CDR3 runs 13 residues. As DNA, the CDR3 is TGTGCCAGCAGTTTAGCGCCCGAGGAGACCCAGTACTTC. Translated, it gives CASSLAPEETQYF.

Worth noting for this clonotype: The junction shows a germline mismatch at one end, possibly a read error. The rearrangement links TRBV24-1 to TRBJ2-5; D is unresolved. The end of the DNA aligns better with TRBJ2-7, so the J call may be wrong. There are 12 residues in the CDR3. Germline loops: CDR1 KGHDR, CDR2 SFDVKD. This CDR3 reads CAASDSGGEQYF. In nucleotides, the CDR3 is TGTGCCGCCAGTGATTCGGGCGGCGAGCAGTACTTC.

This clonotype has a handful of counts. CDR3 nucleotide sequence: TGTGCCAGCAGCCAAGTAGCGGGAGGCCTACACAAGAGCACAGATACGCAGTATTTT. This encodes CASSQVAGGLHKSTDTQYF. The gene calls are TRBV3-1 and TRBJ2-3, with 10 bases aligning to TRBD2. Germline-derived CDR1 and CDR2 are LGHDT and YNNKEL (reference sequence). The CDR3 runs to 19 residues. Losses at the gene ends were 1 base for V and 0 bases for J; bases not matched to a gene: 10.

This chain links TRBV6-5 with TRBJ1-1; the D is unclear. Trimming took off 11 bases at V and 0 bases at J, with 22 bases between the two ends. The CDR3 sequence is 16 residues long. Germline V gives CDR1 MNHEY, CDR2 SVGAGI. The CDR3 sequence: CACIGLSGNMNTEAFF. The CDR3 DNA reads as TGTGCCTGTATAGGCCTCTCGGGAAACATGAACACTGAAGCTTTCTTT.

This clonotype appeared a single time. CDR3 DNA: TGTGCCAGCAGCTTATCCGGGACAGGGTGGGCAGATACGCAGTATTTT. This translates into CASSLSGTGWADTQYF. This chain uses TRBV7-2 with TRBJ2-3; 9 bases map to TRBD1. Germline CDR1 SGHTA, CDR2 FQGNSA. The CDR3 sequence is 16 residues long. V dropped 2 bases and J dropped 4; count of bases not matched to a gene: 7.

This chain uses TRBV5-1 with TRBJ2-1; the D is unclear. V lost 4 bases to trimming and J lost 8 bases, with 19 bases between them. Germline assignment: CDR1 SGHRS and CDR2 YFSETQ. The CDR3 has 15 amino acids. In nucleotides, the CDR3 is TGCGCCAGCAGCCCGGACGCCCTGTCACTCGATGAGCAGTTCTTC. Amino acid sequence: CASSPDALSLDEQFF.

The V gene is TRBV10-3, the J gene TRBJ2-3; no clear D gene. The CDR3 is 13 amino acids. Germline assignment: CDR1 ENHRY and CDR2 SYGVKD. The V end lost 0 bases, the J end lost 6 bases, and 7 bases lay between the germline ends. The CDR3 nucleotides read TGTGCCATCAGTGAGTCGCGTCAGGATACGCAGTATTTT. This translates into CAISESRQDTQYF.

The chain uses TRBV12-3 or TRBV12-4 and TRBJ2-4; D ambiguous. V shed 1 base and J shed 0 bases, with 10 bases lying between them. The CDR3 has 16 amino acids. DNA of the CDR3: TGTGCCAGCAGTTTAGAACCGAACCTAGCCAAAAACATTCAGTACTTC. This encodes CASSLEPNLAKNIQYF.

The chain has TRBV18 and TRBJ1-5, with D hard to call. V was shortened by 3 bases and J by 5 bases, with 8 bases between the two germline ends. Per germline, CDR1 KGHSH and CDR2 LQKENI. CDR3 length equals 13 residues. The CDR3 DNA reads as TGTGCCAGCTCACCTCTTAACGATCAGCCCCAGCATTTT. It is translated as CASSPLNDQPQHF.

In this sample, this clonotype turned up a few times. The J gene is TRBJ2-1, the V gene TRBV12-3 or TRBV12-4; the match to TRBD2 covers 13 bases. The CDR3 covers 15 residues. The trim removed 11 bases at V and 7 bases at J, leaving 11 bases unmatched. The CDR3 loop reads CAVLGGLAGFNEQFF. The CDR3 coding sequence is TGTGCCGTCTTGGGGGGACTAGCGGGATTTAATGAGCAGTTCTTC.

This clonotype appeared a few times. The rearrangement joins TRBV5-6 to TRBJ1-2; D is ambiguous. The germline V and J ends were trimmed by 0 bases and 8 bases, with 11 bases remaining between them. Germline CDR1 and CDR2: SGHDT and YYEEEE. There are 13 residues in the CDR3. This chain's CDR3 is CASSLGPLQGYTF. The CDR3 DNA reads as TGTGCCAGCAGCTTGGGCCCCCTGCAAGGCTACACCTTC.

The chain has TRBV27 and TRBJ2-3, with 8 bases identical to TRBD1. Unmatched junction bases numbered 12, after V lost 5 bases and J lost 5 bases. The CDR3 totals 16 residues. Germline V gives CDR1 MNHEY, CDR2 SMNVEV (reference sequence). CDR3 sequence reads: CASSRQVDRDRDTQYF. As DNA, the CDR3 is TGTGCCAGCAGTCGACAGGTGGACAGGGACCGAGATACGCAGTATTTT.

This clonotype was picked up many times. The CDR3: CSLQASTDTQYF. DNA of the CDR3: TGCAGCCTACAGGCCTCCACAGATACGCAGTATTTT. The J gene is TRBJ2-3, the V gene TRBV29-1; possible D gene TRBD1, 5 bases. This CDR3 region has 12 residues. With 8 bases removed from V and 2 bases from J, the gap between germline ends came to 11 bases. Germline V CDR1 and CDR2: SQVTM, ANQGSEA.

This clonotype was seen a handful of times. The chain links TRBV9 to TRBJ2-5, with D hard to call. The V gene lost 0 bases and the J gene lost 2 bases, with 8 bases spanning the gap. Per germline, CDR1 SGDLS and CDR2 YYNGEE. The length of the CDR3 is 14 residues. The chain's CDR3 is CASSVAARQETQYF. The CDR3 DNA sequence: TGTGCCAGCAGCGTAGCGGCCAGGCAAGAGACCCAGTACTTC.

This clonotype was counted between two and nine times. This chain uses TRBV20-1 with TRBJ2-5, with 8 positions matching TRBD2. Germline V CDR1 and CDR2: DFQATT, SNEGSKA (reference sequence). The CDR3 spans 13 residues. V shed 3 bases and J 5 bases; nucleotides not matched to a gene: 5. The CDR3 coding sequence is TGCAGTGCTAGCGGGAGGGCAGGGGAGACCCAGTACTTC. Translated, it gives CSASGRAGETQYF.

The CDR3: CASSLRGSHSYEQYF. In DNA, the CDR3 is TGTGCCAGCAGTCTCAGGGGGTCACACTCCTACGAGCAGTACTTC. V and J are TRBV27 and TRBJ2-7; TRBD1 aligns across 7 bases. The trim removed 5 bases at V and 0 bases at J, leaving 7 bases unmatched. Germline-derived CDR1 and CDR2 are MNHEY and SMNVEV (reference sequence). The CDR3 loop spans 15 amino acids.

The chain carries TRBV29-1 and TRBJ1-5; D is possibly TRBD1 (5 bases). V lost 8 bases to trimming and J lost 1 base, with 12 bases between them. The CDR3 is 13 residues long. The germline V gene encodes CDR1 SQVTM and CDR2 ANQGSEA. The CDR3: CSFYRQSNQPQHF. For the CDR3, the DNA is TGCAGCTTTTATAGACAGAGCAATCAGCCCCAGCATTTT.

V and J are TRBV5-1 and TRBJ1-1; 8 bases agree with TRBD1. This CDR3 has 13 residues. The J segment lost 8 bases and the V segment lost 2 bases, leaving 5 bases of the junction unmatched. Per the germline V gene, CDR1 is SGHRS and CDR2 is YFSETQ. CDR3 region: CASSFGQGGEAFF. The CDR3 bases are TGCGCCAGCAGCTTCGGACAGGGTGGCGAAGCTTTCTTT.

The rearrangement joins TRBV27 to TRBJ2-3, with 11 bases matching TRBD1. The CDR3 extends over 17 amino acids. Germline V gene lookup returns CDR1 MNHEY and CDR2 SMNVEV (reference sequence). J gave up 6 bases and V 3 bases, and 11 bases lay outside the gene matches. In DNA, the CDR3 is TGTGCCAGCAGTTTGGGTCTCCGGACAGGGGGCGCGGATACGCAGTATTTT. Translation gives CASSLGLRTGGADTQYF.

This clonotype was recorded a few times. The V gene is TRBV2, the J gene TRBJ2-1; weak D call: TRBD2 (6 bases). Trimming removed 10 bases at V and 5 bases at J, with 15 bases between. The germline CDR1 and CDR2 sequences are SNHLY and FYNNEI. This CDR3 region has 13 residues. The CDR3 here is CATWGGTNNEQFF. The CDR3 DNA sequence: TGTGCCACCTGGGGCGGGACCAACAATGAGCAGTTCTTC.

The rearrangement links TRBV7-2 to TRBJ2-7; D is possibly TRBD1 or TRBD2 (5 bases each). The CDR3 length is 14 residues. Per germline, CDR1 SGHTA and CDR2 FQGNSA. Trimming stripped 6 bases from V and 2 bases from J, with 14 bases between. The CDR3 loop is CASSFERGAYEQYF. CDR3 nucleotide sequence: TGTGCCAGCAGTTTTGAGAGGGGCGCCTACGAGCAGTACTTC.

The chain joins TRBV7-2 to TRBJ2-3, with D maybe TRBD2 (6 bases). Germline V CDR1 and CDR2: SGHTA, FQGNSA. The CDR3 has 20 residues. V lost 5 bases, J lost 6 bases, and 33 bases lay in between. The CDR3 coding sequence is TGTGCCAGCAGCCCTCAGGCAGGTTCCGGAGGGCCTACAGTGGGGGATACGCAGTATTTT. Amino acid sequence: CASSPQAGSGGPTVGDTQYF.

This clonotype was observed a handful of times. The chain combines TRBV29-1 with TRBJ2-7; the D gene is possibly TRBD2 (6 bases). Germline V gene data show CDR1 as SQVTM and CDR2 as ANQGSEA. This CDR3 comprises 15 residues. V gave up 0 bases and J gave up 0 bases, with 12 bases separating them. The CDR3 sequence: CSVEDAAGTSYEQYF. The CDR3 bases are TGCAGCGTTGAAGATGCGGCGGGGACCTCCTACGAGCAGTACTTC.

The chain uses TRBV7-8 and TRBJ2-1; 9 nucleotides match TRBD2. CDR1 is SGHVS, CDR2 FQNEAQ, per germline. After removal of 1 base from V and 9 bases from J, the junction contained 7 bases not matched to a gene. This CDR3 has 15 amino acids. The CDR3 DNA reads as TGTGCCAGCAGCTTAGAATCGACTAGCGGTATTGAGCAGTTCTTC. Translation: CASSLESTSGIEQFF.

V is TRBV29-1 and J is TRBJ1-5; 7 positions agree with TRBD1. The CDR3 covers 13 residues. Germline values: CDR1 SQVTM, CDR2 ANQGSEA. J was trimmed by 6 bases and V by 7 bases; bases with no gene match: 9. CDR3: CSARQGWGQPQHF. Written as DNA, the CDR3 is TGCAGCGCCCGACAGGGTTGGGGTCAGCCCCAGCATTTT.